These 24 T cell receptor beta chains share one sample of origin, sequenced in a study of regulatory T cells in long-lasting Graves disease. The time point denotes: newly diagnosed GD, antithyroid drugs for less than 3 months. The TCR library was prepared using RNA isolated from PBMCs. Library construction for TCR beta used iRepertoire HTBI primers and Arm-PCR of CDR3 regions. From the multiplex PCR reads, TCRdb called clonotypes with MiXCR, one entry per CDR3 protein. The sample includes about 450,000 distinct CDR3 sequences, less than 20% of them seen just once. These data were also filed under a second study, of T cells in Graves' hyperthyroidism and ophthalmopathy.

The sequences come from peripheral blood mononuclear cells (PBMCs), collected at new diagnosis, from a patient treated with antithyroid drugs. The receptors come from a woman between 25 and 40 years old with Graves disease.

J is TRBJ2-3 and V is TRBV7-9, with D uncertain. The ends were cut back, 1 base at V and 4 bases at J, with 6 bases in the middle. Germline assignment: CDR1 SEHNR and CDR2 FQNEAQ (reference sequence). The CDR3 spans 13 residues. The CDR3 spells CASSLVVSDTQYF. CDR3 bases: TGTGCCAGCAGCTTAGTGGTGTCAGATACGCAGTATTTT.

About this clonotype itself: This may be a read error: a much more frequent sequence differs by one nucleotide. The chain recombines TRBV28 with TRBJ2-7; the D gene could be TRBD1 or TRBD2 (7 bases each). The CDR3 extends over 16 amino acids. Germline V gene sequence: CDR1 MDHEN, CDR2 SYDVKM. With 4 bases removed from V and 4 bases from J, the gap between germline ends came to 20 bases. The CDR3 loop is CASSSPNQGGGYEQYF. The CDR3 DNA is TGTGCCAGCAGTTCCCCGAACCAGGGGGGGGGGTACGAGCAGTACTTC.

There are a few counts of this clonotype. This sequence joins TRBV7-6 and TRBJ1-3; D perhaps matches TRBD1 (5 bases). This CDR3 is 14 amino acids long. Trimming cost V 6 bases and J 7 bases, with 16 bases left between them. Germline values: CDR1 SGHVS, CDR2 FNYEAQ. The CDR3 DNA sequence: TGTGCCAGCAGACAGGACCCAGGGCGGAACACCATATATTTT. It yields the protein CASRQDPGRNTIYF.

This clonotype was observed at least ten times. The rearrangement uses TRBV18 and TRBJ1-1, with a weak D call TRBD1 (5 bases). The CDR3 has 16 residues. Trimming pared 3 bases from V and 1 base from J, leaving 15 bases between. Per the germline V gene, CDR1 is KGHSH and CDR2 is LQKENI. CDR3 amino acids: CASSPLDVGGNTEAFF. The CDR3 DNA follows: TGTGCCAGCTCACCCCTCGATGTGGGGGGGAACACTGAAGCTTTCTTT. The whole variable domain, filled in from reference TRBV18 and TRBJ1-1, reads NAGVMQNPRHLVRRRGQEARLRCSPMKGHSHVYWYRQLPEEGLKFMVYLQKENIIDESGMPKERFSAEFPKEGPSILRIQQVVRGDSAAYFCASSPLDVGGNTEAFFGQGTRLTVV.

This chain uses TRBV2 with TRBJ2-1; the match to TRBD1 covers 7 bases. Germline loops: CDR1 SNHLY, CDR2 FYNNEI. V lost 5 bases and J lost 6; bases outside the gene matches: 4. This CDR3 has 13 amino acids. The CDR3 loop is CASSWTGVNEQFF. CDR3 in DNA: TGTGCCAGCAGTTGGACAGGTGTCAATGAGCAGTTCTTC.

This clonotype came up many times. The chain uses TRBV11-1 and TRBJ1-2; the D gene is possibly TRBD1 (5 bases). The CDR3 is 14 residues long. Trimming removed 6 bases at V and 4 bases at J, with 15 bases between. The V gene's germline CDR1 is SGHAT and CDR2 FQDESV (reference sequence). CDR3 residues: CASSLGQDIYGYTF. The DNA for the CDR3 is TGTGCCAGCAGTCTGGGGCAGGACATCTATGGCTACACCTTC.

This clonotype has a count of ten or more. The CDR3 loop reads CASRQTGELYGYTF. The DNA of the CDR3 is TGTGCCAGCAGGCAGACAGGGGAACTCTATGGCTACACCTTC. The chain recombines TRBV12-3 or TRBV12-4 with TRBJ1-2; 8 bases agree with TRBD1. Trimming took 6 bases from V and 4 from J; bases not matched to a gene: 7. There are 14 residues in the CDR3.

This clonotype was seen ten or more times. This chain connects TRBV6-1 to TRBJ2-3; 12 bases are shared with TRBD2. CDR1 and CDR2 from the germline V gene are MNHNS and SASEGT. This CDR3 spans 16 amino acids. Trimming took 6 bases from V and 2 from J; bases not matched to a gene: 6. In DNA, the CDR3 is TGTGCCAGCAGATCGACTAGCGGGGGTCCCACAGATACGCAGTATTTT. It translates to CASRSTSGGPTDTQYF.

The chain carries TRBV10-2 and TRBJ2-1, with TRBD2 matching over 8 bases. Germline trimming cut 10 bases from V and 8 bases from J; bases unmatched to any gene: 13. The CDR3 runs to 14 residues. Germline V CDR1 and CDR2: WSHSY, SAAADI. In DNA, the CDR3 is TGCGCCACCCAGAGCGGGAGAGGTGGATATGAGCAGTTCTTC. Translated, it gives CATQSGRGGYEQFF.

The rearrangement links TRBV4-2 to TRBJ2-1, with TRBD1 matching 8 bases. The J segment lost 6 bases and the V segment lost 2 bases, leaving 9 bases of the junction unmatched. Germline-derived CDR1 and CDR2 are LGHNA and YNFKEQ. The CDR3 totals 16 residues. The CDR3 region has the DNA TGTGCCAGCAGCCAACAGGGGGCCAAACCTACCAATGAGCAGTTCTTC. This sequence encodes CASSQQGAKPTNEQFF.

This clonotype was seen repeatedly, ten times or more. The chain joins TRBV29-1 to TRBJ2-7; D might be TRBD1 (6 bases). The CDR3 is 16 residues long. Deletions cut 5 bases from V and 1 base from J, with 21 bases between. Germline V gives CDR1 SQVTM, CDR2 ANQGSEA. As DNA, the CDR3 is TGCAGCGTTAAACTGGGGGCGCGGGTTCAATCCTACGAGCAGTACTTC. Encoded protein: CSVKLGARVQSYEQYF.

This clonotype turned up a few times. The chain recombines TRBV20-1 with TRBJ2-1; 9 positions agree with TRBD2. Germline trimming cut 6 bases from V and 0 bases from J; bases unmatched to any gene: 9. This CDR3 is built from 16 residues. The germline V gene encodes CDR1 DFQATT and CDR2 SNEGSKA (reference sequence). The DNA of the CDR3 is TGCAGTGCCCCGCGGCTAGCGGGGACCTCCTACAATGAGCAGTTCTTC. This codes for CSAPRLAGTSYNEQFF.

This clonotype was seen ten or more times. J is TRBJ2-7 and V is TRBV5-1; 8 nucleotides match TRBD2. CDR1 SGHRS and CDR2 YFSETQ come from the germline V gene. The CDR3 has 15 amino acids. V lost 0 bases to trimming and J lost 3 bases; unmatched junction nucleotides: 5. The DNA for the CDR3 is TGCGCCAGCAGCTTGGGATTCGGGAGGGTCTACGAGCAGTACTTC. Amino acids: CASSLGFGRVYEQYF.

This clonotype was found many times. V is TRBV28 and J is TRBJ2-5; a weak D match, TRBD1 (5 bases). CDR3 size: 13 residues. With 5 bases removed from V and 5 bases from J, the gap between germline ends came to 12 bases. Germline CDR1 and CDR2: MDHEN and SYDVKM. CDR3 sequence reads: CASSQQVVETQYF. In DNA, the CDR3 is TGTGCCAGCAGTCAACAGGTGGTGGAGACCCAGTACTTC.

The V call is TRBV29-1, the J call TRBJ1-2; D may be TRBD1 (5 bases). The CDR3 is 11 amino acids. Germline assignment: CDR1 SQVTM and CDR2 ANQGSEA. V shed 7 bases and J shed 4 bases, with 10 bases lying between them. The CDR3 DNA sequence: TGCAGCGGTTGGGACGGCTATGGCTACACCTTC. It encodes CSGWDGYGYTF.

This clonotype was seen many times. The CDR3 here is CASSRDREENIQYF. CDR3 coding DNA: TGTGCCAGCAGTCGCGACAGGGAAGAAAACATTCAGTACTTC. The rearrangement uses TRBV27 and TRBJ2-4; 7 positions match TRBD1. Germline V gene sequence: CDR1 MNHEY, CDR2 SMNVEV (reference sequence). Trimming took 5 bases from V and 5 from J; bases not matched to a gene: 6. The CDR3 is 14 residues long.

This clonotype was counted at least ten times. The rearrangement links TRBV30 to TRBJ2-1; 13 bases align to TRBD2. Trimming took 1 base from V and 5 from J; bases not matched to a gene: 2. This CDR3 is built from 15 residues. The germline V gene has CDR1 GTSNPN and CDR2 SVGIG (reference sequence). As DNA, the CDR3 is TGTGCCTGGAGTGCCGGGACTAGCGGGAACAATGAGCAGTTCTTC. Its translation is CAWSAGTSGNNEQFF.

At least ten counts were recorded for this clonotype. This chain uses TRBV2 with TRBJ2-1; 9 bases are a match to TRBD2. The ends lost 4 bases at V and 5 bases at J; junction bases unmatched: 3. CDR1 is SNHLY, CDR2 FYNNEI, per germline. The CDR3 consists of 14 residues. CDR3 nucleotide sequence: TGTGCCAGCAGTGCATTAGCGGGGGACAATGAGCAGTTCTTC. Translated, it gives CASSALAGDNEQFF.

In its sample, this clonotype was seen many times. This rearrangement joins TRBV11-3 to TRBJ2-2, with D perhaps being TRBD1 or TRBD2 (5 bases each). With 5 bases removed from V and 5 bases from J, the gap between germline ends came to 9 bases. This CDR3 region has 13 residues. Looked up from germline, CDR1 is SGHNT and CDR2 is YENEEA. CDR3 residues: CASSQGPTGELFF. CDR3 nucleotides: TGTGCCAGCAGCCAGGGACCAACCGGGGAGCTGTTTTTT.

With respect to this clonotype: A much larger clone sits a single nucleotide away, making a read error possible. This chain uses TRBV11-2 with TRBJ2-3; no clear D. Germline loops: CDR1 SGHAT, CDR2 FQNNGV. CDR3 length equals 14 residues. V dropped 3 bases and J dropped 2 bases, with 9 bases sitting between them. The CDR3 DNA follows: TGTGCCAGCAGCTTTGGTAACGTCACAGATACGCAGTATTTT. It encodes CASSFGNVTDTQYF.

The rearrangement joins TRBV11-1 to TRBJ2-7; D assignment may be TRBD1 or TRBD2 (5 bases each). Deletions cut 1 base from V and 3 bases from J, with 13 bases between. Germline V CDR1 and CDR2: SGHAT, FQDESV (reference sequence). This CDR3 has 15 amino acids. The CDR3: CASSLGAGTGYEQYF. In nucleotides, the CDR3 is TGTGCCAGCAGCTTAGGGGCAGGGACCGGCTACGAGCAGTACTTC.

Ten or more counts support this clonotype. The J gene is TRBJ1-2, the V gene TRBV6-1, with 8 bases that match TRBD1. V trimming: 4 bases; J trimming: 12 bases; junction bases outside the gene matches: 13. CDR3 size: 14 residues. Germline assignment: CDR1 MNHNS and CDR2 SASEGT. This CDR3 reads CASSARPGQVVDTF. Written as DNA, the CDR3 is TGTGCCAGCAGTGCCCGACCGGGACAGGTGGTGGACACCTTC.

In this sample, this clonotype turned up once. The rearrangement uses TRBV20-1 and TRBJ2-1; 12 nucleotides line up with TRBD2. The CDR3 sequence is 17 residues long. V shed 2 bases and J 5 bases; nucleotides not matched to a gene: 10. Germline loops: CDR1 DFQATT, CDR2 SNEGSKA (reference sequence). DNA for the CDR3: TGCAGTGCTAGATGGGCTAGCGGGAGGGCCTTCCACAATGAGCAGTTCTTC. Translated: CSARWASGRAFHNEQFF.

Regarding this clonotype: Given a much more abundant clone one base away, this may be a read error. The rearrangement links TRBV2 to TRBJ2-1; 9 positions match TRBD2. This CDR3 comprises 16 residues. Germline V CDR1 and CDR2: SNHLY, FYNNEI. Trimming took 3 bases from V and 5 from J; bases not matched to a gene: 8. The CDR3 sequence is CASSESFSGSHNEQFF. DNA for the CDR3: TGTGCCAGCAGTGAGTCGTTTAGCGGGAGCCACAATGAGCAGTTCTTC.